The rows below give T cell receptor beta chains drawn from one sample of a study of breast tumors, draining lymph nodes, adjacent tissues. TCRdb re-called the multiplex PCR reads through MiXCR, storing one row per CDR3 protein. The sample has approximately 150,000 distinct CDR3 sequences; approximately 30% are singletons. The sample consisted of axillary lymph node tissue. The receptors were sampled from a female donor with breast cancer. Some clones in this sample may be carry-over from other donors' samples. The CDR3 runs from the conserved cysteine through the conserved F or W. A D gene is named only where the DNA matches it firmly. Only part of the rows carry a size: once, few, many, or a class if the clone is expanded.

TGTGCTAGCAGCTTAGATGGTTATAGAGCAAGCAATCAGCCCCAGCATTTT	CASSLDGYRASNQPQHF	TRBJ1-5	-	TRBV7-7	many
TGTGCCAGCAGCCCTGGGCTGGGGACAGGAAAAGAGACCCAGTACTTC	CASSPGLGTGKETQYF	TRBJ2-5	TRBD1	TRBV5-5	many
TGTGCCAGCAGCTTAGGAGAGGGAAATGGCGCTTTCTTT	CASSLGEGNGAFF	TRBJ1-1	-	TRBV7-9	few
TGTGCCAGCAGGCTGACAGGGGCTACTGAAGCTTTCTTT	CASRLTGATEAFF	TRBJ1-1	TRBD1	TRBV6-6	-
TGTGCCAGCAGTTTAGCGGCAGGGAAAGCTTTCTTT	CASSLAAGKAFF	TRBJ1-1	-	TRBV12-3/TRBV12-4	-
TGCAGTGCTAGCGTGCGCCAAGGGGGCACAGATACGCAGTATTTT	CSASVRQGGTDTQYF	TRBJ2-3	-	TRBV20-1	many
TGCGCCAGCAGCTTATACAGGCTATACCAGCCCCAGCATTTT	CASSLYRLYQPQHF	TRBJ1-5	-	TRBV5-1	-
TGCGCCAGCGGATTTGATCTGGCAGGGGGTTCACCCCTCCACTTT	CASGFDLAGGSPLHF	TRBJ1-6	TRBD1	TRBV5-1	many
TGTGCCAGCAGTTTACGGGCAGGCAATTCCCAAGAGACCCAGTACTTC	CASSLRAGNSQETQYF	TRBJ2-5	-	TRBV28	many
TGTACCAGCAGTGAAGATGGGACAGGGGAGACCTACGAGCAGTACTTC	CTSSEDGTGETYEQYF	TRBJ2-7	TRBD1	TRBV2	-
TGCAGTGCTAGAGACGGGGCTTCCCTAACCGGGGAGCTGTTTTTT	CSARDGASLTGELFF	TRBJ2-2	-	TRBV20-1	-
TGCAGTGCTAGAGCGTGGGCAGGGACCTCCGAGCAGTACTTC	CSARAWAGTSEQYF	TRBJ2-7	-	TRBV20-1	-
TGTGCCAGCAGCCCGGGACAGGCCCTCGGCTATGGCTACACCTTC	CASSPGQALGYGYTF	TRBJ1-2	TRBD1	TRBV7-3	-
TGTGCCAGCAGTCCGAGTAATGAGGGTTATTCACCCCTCCACTTT	CASSPSNEGYSPLHF	TRBJ1-6	-	TRBV2	medium-sized
TGTGCCAGCAGCCCCAGGGGGGCCCCCCAGCATTTT	CASSPRGAPQHF	TRBJ1-5	TRBD1	TRBV5-8	-
TGTGCCAGCAGTTACTCTTCTGGCGGGGGGGTTGGAGATACGCAGTATTTT	CASSYSSGGGVGDTQYF	TRBJ2-3	TRBD2	TRBV6-5	many
TGTGCCACCAGTGATGGAGGACAGGGGGAAACCGGGGAGCTGTTTTTT	CATSDGGQGETGELFF	TRBJ2-2	TRBD1	TRBV24-1	-
TGTGCCAGCAGCTGGAGGGGACCAGCGGGGGGCACAGATACGCAGTATTTT	CASSWRGPAGGTDTQYF	TRBJ2-3	TRBD2	TRBV5-6	-
TGCGCCAGCAGCTTGGCATTAGCGGGAGATACGCAGTATTTT	CASSLALAGDTQYF	TRBJ2-3	TRBD2	TRBV5-1	many
TGTGCCAGCAGCTTAGATCGTGCAGGCCAAAACACCATATATTTT	CASSLDRAGQNTIYF	TRBJ1-3	-	TRBV11-2	many
TGTGCCAGTAGTAGCACGCCACCCGGGGAGCTGTTTTTT	CASSSTPPGELFF	TRBJ2-2	-	TRBV19	many
TGTGCCAGCAGTTACTATGGGGCCAAAAACATTCAGTACTTC	CASSYYGAKNIQYF	TRBJ2-4	-	TRBV6-2/TRBV6-3	once
TGCAGCGCCGGGACCGCCAAAAACATTCAGTACTTC	CSAGTAKNIQYF	TRBJ2-4	-	TRBV29-1	many
TGTGCCACGGGGGGAGGAGGGGAGCAGCCCCAGCATTTT	CATGGGGEQPQHF	TRBJ1-5	-	TRBV7-9	many
TGTGCCAGCAGCTTACCGGGCGCCGGGGAGCTGTTTTTT	CASSLPGAGELFF	TRBJ2-2	-	TRBV11-3	many
TGTGCCAGCAGCTTGCCCAGCGGGGAGCTGTTTTTT	CASSLPSGELFF	TRBJ2-2	-	TRBV12-3/TRBV12-4	-
TGTGCCAGCTCACCATATGATGCAGATACGCAGTATTTT	CASSPYDADTQYF	TRBJ2-3	-	TRBV18	many
TGCGCCAGCAGCCAAGAGGTTGAAGAGACCCAGTACTTC	CASSQEVEETQYF	TRBJ2-5	-	TRBV4-3	-
TGTGCCAGCAGTCGCAGAGACAGTGAAGCTTTCTTT	CASSRRDSEAFF	TRBJ1-1	-	TRBV6-5	few
TGTGCCAGCAGCCTCAGGGGGCACGAAGCTTTCTTT	CASSLRGHEAFF	TRBJ1-1	TRBD1	TRBV3-1	-
TGTGCCAGCAGTTATGGTCCCCCGTCTTTAAGGAACGAGCAGTACTTC	CASSYGPPSLRNEQYF	TRBJ2-7	-	TRBV6-6	many
TGCAGTGCTAGTTCGGGGTTCTATAATTCACCCCTCCACTTT	CSASSGFYNSPLHF	TRBJ1-6	-	TRBV20-1	many
TGTGCCAGCAGCTTAGGCCAGGAGGCTAACTATGGCTACACCTTC	CASSLGQEANYGYTF	TRBJ1-2	-	TRBV7-2	many
TGTGCCAGTAACCGAGGACAGGGAAATGAAAAACTGTTTTTT	CASNRGQGNEKLFF	TRBJ1-4	TRBD1	TRBV19	many
TGTGCCAGTAGTATAGGAGTAATGAGGCAGGACAATGGCTACACCTTC	CASSIGVMRQDNGYTF	TRBJ1-2	-	TRBV19	many
TGCAGTGCTAGAGATGCCTCGGGTCCTTCCTACGAGCAGTACTTC	CSARDASGPSYEQYF	TRBJ2-7	-	TRBV20-1	many
TGTGCCAGCAGCTCGTCACCCCCTGGAAACACCATATATTTT	CASSSSPPGNTIYF	TRBJ1-3	-	TRBV7-9	many
TGCGCCAGCAGCCAAGGACGGGGCGGGCAGGGGGCCCGTACTAATGAAAAACTGTTTTTT	CASSQGRGGQGARTNEKLFF	TRBJ1-4	TRBD1	TRBV4-1	many
TGTGCCAGCCGGGACCCAGCCTACGAGCAGTACTTC	CASRDPAYEQYF	TRBJ2-7	-	TRBV6-1	many
TGCAGTGCCATCGAGGGCGGGGGGGCCGGGGAGACCCAGTACTTC	CSAIEGGGAGETQYF	TRBJ2-5	TRBD2	TRBV20-1	many
TGTGCCAGCAGCTTGGGACAGGGGAGGGAAAAACTGTTTTTT	CASSLGQGREKLFF	TRBJ1-4	TRBD1	TRBV11-2	many
TGTGCCAGCAGCCCCCGACGAGGTAACTCAAATGAGCAGTTCTTC	CASSPRRGNSNEQFF	TRBJ2-1	-	TRBV7-2	-
TGCAGTTCTAGAGCTCCCGGGACGCGGCCATTTGAGCAGTTCTTC	CSSRAPGTRPFEQFF	TRBJ2-1	-	TRBV20-1	-
TGCGCCAGCAGCCAGACAGGGGACACTGAAGCTTGCTTT	CASSQTGDTEACF	TRBJ1-1	TRBD1	TRBV4-3	-
TGTGCCAGCAGCCCCGGGGGCAATCAGCCCCAGCATTTT	CASSPGGNQPQHF	TRBJ1-5	-	TRBV7-2	many
TGTGCCAGCAGCTGGAGAGAATCGGGAGATACGCAGTATTTT	CASSWRESGDTQYF	TRBJ2-3	-	TRBV5-5	many
TGTGCCAGCAGTGTAGGCGGTAATTCACCCCTCCACTTT	CASSVGGNSPLHF	TRBJ1-6	-	TRBV2	-
TGCAGTTCCTTCGGGGGAGGGGACCACGAGCAGTACTTC	CSSFGGGDHEQYF	TRBJ2-7	TRBD2	TRBV20-1	many
TGTGCCAGCACCGGGGGGCGGGGGGGACTCACAGATACGCAGTATTTT	CASTGGRGGLTDTQYF	TRBJ2-3	TRBD2	TRBV4-2	many
TGCAGTGCGAAGACAGAAAGCACAGATACGCAGTATTTT	CSAKTESTDTQYF	TRBJ2-3	-	TRBV20-1	many
TGTGCCACCAGCAGAAGGGGTAATAGCAATCAGCCCCAGCATTTT	CATSRRGNSNQPQHF	TRBJ1-5	-	TRBV15	many